The TCR beta chain described here comes from a study of cytomegalovirus exposure and HLA in healthy donors. The PCR employed 60 Vbeta primers together with 13 Jbeta primers. The protocol was immunoSEQ multiplex PCR, while the TCRdb copy is restricted to in-frame clones and leaves out a portion. Found here are some 130,000 clones, about four fifths of them singletons; the top ten hold around 5%. Healthy bone marrow donors formed the donor group. A remark on this clone: Its matching antigen is unknown.

Study-wide results and caveats: There were several of the most significant clusters that appeared linked to common viral pathogens in a later analysis. V- and J-gene trimming of TCR beta was linked (in a later analysis) to a missense DCLRE1C variant.

CDR1 and CDR2 (germline): SGHTA, FQGNSA. The V end lost 1 base, the J end lost 3 bases, and 12 bases lay between the germline ends. The CDR3 extends over 15 amino acids. Material for sequencing was PBMCs. The receptor was isolated from a man aged 25-45 years in good health. The J gene is TRBJ2-5, the V gene TRBV7-2; no clear D. CDR3 sequence (DNA): TGTGCCAGCAGCTTAGTTGCGGCTGGTGAAGAGACCCAGTACTTC. Protein: CASSLVAAGEETQYF.